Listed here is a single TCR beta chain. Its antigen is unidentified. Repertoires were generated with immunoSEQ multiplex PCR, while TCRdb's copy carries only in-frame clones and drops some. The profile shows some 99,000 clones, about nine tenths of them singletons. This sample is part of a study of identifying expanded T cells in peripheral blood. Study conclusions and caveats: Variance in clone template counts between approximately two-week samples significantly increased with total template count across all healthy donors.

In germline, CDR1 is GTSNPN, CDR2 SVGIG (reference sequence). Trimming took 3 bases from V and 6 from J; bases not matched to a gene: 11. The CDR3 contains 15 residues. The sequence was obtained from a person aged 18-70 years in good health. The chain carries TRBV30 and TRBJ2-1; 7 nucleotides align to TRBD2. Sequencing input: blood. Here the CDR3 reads CAWRGSGGFGNEQFF. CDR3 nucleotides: TGTGCCTGGAGAGGTTCGGGGGGATTTGGCAATGAGCAGTTCTTC.